These T cell receptor beta chains were read from a single sample in a study of control samples from healthy donors and cancer patients. Generated by immunoSEQ multiplex PCR, the TCRdb table keeps only in-frame clones and is missing some. The table includes roughly 220,000 clones, around 94% detected once. Input material: blood. These receptors originate from a man aged 45 to 65 in good health. Both conserved end residues are part of each CDR3. Fields, in order: J gene, V gene, D gene, clone size, CDR3 protein, CDR3 DNA. The D gene is left open where the match is weak. For some rows the clone size is stated as once, few or many, or as a class when expanded; others skip it.

>TRBJ1-4|TRBV18|TRBD1|.
CASSPYRQGDEKLFF
TGTGCCAGCTCGCCCTACCGACAGGGTGATGAAAAACTGTTTTTT
>TRBJ1-1|TRBV21-1|.|once
CASSKERGRSTEAFF
TGTGCCAGCAGCAAAGAACGGGGGCGGAGCACTGAAGCTTTCTTT
>TRBJ2-7|TRBV6-1|.|.
CASSEQPIYEQYF
TGTGCCAGCAGTGAGCAGCCCATCTACGAGCAGTACTTC
>TRBJ2-5|TRBV7-8|.|.
CASSLGRVSFLARETQYF
TGTGCCAGCAGCTTAGGTCGGGTGTCCTTTCTGGCGAGAGAGACCCAGTACTTC
>TRBJ2-1|TRBV19|TRBD2|.
CASSIISGGSKQFF
TGTGCCAGTAGTATAATCTCCGGGGGGAGCAAGCAGTTCTTC
>TRBJ2-3|TRBV5-4|.|.
CASSPDSRNTQYF
TGTGCCAGCAGTCCTGATTCTAGGAATACGCAGTATTTT
>TRBJ1-2|TRBV27|.|.
CASSLGAGDYGYTF
TGTGCCAGCAGTTTAGGGGCAGGGGACTATGGCTACACCTTC
>TRBJ2-7|TRBV3-1/TRBV3-2|.|.
CASSQDWVEQYF
TGTGCCAGCAGCCAAGATTGGGTCGAGCAGTACTTC
>TRBJ1-1|TRBV19|.|.
CASFSQQKNTEAFF
TGTGCCTCCTTTTCCCAGCAGAAGAACACTGAAGCTTTCTTT
>TRBJ2-7|TRBV29-1|.|.
CSVLQEENYEQYF
TGCAGCGTACTACAGGAGGAAAACTACGAGCAGTACTTC
>TRBJ1-4|TRBV11-2|.|.
CASSLAGSSNEKLFF
TGTGCCAGCAGCTTAGCCGGCTCCTCTAATGAAAAACTGTTTTTT
>TRBJ1-5|TRBV4-1|.|.
CASSQAHGSNQPQHF
TGCGCCAGCAGCCAGGCCCATGGGAGCAATCAGCCCCAGCATTTT
>TRBJ1-5|TRBV6-5|.|.
CASSYGRNQPQHF
TGTGCCAGCAGTTACGGCAGGAATCAGCCCCAGCATTTT
>TRBJ2-5|TRBV5-1|TRBD1|.
CASSLGGTGGKETQYF
TGCGCCAGCAGCTTGGGAGGGACAGGGGGCAAGGAGACCCAGTACTTC
>TRBJ1-4|TRBV4-2|.|.
CASSQDPQSRGTNEKLFF
TGTGCCAGCAGCCAAGATCCTCAGAGCCGCGGCACTAATGAAAAACTGTTTTTT
>TRBJ1-2|TRBV21-1|.|once
CASSKWELYQHGYTF
TGTGCCAGCAGCAAATGGGAACTCTATCAACATGGCTACACCTTC
>TRBJ2-5|TRBV6-6|.|.
CASSSPRVSSETQYF
TGTGCCAGCAGTTCCCCTCGTGTTAGCTCGGAGACCCAGTACTTC
>TRBJ1-5|TRBV27|.|.
CASSLFGRGYSNQPQHF
TGTGCCAGCAGTTTATTTGGCAGAGGATATAGCAATCAGCCCCAGCATTTT
>TRBJ2-3|TRBV3-1/TRBV3-2|TRBD2|.
CASSQDYSGGSTDTQYF
TGTGCCAGCAGCCAAGATTACAGCGGGGGGAGCACAGATACGCAGTATTTT
>TRBJ1-4|TRBV2|.|.
CASSPTSLATNEKLFF
TGTGCCAGCAGTCCTACTTCCCTAGCAACTAATGAAAAACTGTTTTTT
>TRBJ2-1|TRBV3-1/TRBV3-2|TRBD1|.
CASSHRDRGNGEQFF
TGTGCCAGCAGCCACCGGGACAGGGGGAACGGTGAGCAGTTCTTC
>TRBJ1-5|TRBV27|.|.
CASSSVQGYQPQHF
TGTGCCAGCAGTTCGGTACAGGGATATCAGCCCCAGCATTTT
>TRBJ1-3|TRBV6-5|.|.
CASRVPSGNTIYF
TGTGCCAGCAGAGTCCCCTCTGGAAACACCATATATTTT
>TRBJ1-5|TRBV11-2|.|.
CASSFVEVINQPQHF
TGTGCCAGCAGCTTCGTAGAGGTTATCAATCAGCCCCAGCATTTT
>TRBJ2-2|TRBV3-1/TRBV3-2|TRBD1|few
CASSPGGNAGELFF
TGTGCCAGCAGCCCAGGGGGCAACGCCGGGGAGCTGTTTTTT